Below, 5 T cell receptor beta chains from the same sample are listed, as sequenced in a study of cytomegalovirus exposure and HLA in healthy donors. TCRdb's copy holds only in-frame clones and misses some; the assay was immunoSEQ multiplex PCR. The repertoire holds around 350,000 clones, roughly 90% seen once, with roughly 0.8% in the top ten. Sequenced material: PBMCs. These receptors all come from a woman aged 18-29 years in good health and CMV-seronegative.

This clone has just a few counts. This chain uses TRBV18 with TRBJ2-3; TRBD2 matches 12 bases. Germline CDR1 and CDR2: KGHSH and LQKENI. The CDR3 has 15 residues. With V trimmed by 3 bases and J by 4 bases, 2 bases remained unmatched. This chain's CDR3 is CASSPLAGGPDTQYF. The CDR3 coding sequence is TGTGCCAGCTCACCTCTAGCGGGGGGGCCAGATACGCAGTATTTT.

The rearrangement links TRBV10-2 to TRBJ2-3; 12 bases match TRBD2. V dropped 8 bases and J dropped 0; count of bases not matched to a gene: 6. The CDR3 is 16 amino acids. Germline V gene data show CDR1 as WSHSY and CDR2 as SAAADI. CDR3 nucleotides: TGCGCCAGCCGGACTAGCGGGGATTCTAGCACAGATACGCAGTATTTT. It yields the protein CASRTSGDSSTDTQYF.

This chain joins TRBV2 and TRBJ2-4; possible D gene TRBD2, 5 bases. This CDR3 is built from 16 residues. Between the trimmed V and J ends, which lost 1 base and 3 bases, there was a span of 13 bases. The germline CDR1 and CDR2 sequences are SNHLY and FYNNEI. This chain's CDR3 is CASSEGWIGDKNIQYF. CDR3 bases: TGTGCCAGCAGTGAAGGCTGGATCGGGGACAAAAACATTCAGTACTTC.

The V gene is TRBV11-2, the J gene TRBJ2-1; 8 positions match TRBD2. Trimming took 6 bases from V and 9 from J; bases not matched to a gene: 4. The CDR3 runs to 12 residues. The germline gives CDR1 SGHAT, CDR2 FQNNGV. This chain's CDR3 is CASRRLAGEQFF. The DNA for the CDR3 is TGTGCCAGCAGGCGGCTAGCGGGTGAGCAGTTCTTC.

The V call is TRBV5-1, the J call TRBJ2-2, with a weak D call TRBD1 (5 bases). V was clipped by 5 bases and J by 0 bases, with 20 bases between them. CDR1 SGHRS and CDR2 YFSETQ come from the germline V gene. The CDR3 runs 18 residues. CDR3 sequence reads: CASRGKGYGSSNTGELFF. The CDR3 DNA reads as TGCGCCAGCAGAGGGAAGGGGTACGGTAGTTCGAACACCGGGGAGCTGTTTTTT.